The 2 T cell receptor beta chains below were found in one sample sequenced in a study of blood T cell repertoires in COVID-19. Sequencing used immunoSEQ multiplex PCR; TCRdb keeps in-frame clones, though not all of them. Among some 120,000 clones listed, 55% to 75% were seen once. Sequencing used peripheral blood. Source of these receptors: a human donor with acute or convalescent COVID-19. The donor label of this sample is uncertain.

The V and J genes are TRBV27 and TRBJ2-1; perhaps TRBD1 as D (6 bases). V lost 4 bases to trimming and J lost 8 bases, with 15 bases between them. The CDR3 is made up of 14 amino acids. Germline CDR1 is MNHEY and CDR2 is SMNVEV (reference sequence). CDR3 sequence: CASSSTAGAHEQFF. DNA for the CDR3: TGTGCCAGCAGTTCAACCGCAGGGGCCCATGAGCAGTTCTTC.

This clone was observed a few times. CDR3 loop: CASSHQTGGNTEAFF. The CDR3 DNA is TGCGCCAGCAGCCATCAAACGGGGGGGAACACTGAAGCTTTCTTT. The chain employs TRBV4-1 and TRBJ1-1; perhaps TRBD1 as D (5 bases). Per the germline V gene, CDR1 is MGHRA and CDR2 is YSYEKL. Trimming pared 3 bases from V and 1 base from J, leaving 12 bases between. The CDR3 has 15 amino acids.